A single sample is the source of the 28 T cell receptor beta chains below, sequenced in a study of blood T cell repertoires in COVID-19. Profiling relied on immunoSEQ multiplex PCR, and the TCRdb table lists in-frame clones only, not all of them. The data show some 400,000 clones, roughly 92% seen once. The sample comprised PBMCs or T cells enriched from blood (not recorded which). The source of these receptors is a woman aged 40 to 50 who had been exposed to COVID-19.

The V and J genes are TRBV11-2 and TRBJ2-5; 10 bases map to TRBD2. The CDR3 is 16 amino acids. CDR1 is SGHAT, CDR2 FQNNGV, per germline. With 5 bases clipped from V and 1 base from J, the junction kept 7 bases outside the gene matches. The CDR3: CASSLNSGGGQETQYF. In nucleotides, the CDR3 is TGTGCCAGCAGCCTGAACAGCGGGGGGGGCCAAGAGACCCAGTACTTC.

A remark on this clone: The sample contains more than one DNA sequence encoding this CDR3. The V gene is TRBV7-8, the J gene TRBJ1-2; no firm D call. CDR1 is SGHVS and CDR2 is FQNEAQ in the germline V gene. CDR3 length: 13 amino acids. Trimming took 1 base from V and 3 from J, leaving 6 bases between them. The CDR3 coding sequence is TGTGCCAGCAGCTTAGGAGGAGACTATGGCTACACCTTC. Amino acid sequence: CASSLGGDYGYTF.

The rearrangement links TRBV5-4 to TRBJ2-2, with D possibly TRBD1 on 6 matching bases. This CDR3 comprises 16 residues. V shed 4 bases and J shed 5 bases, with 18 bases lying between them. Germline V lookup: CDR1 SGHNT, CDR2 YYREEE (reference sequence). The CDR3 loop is CASSEPGQPLTGELFF. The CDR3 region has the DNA TGTGCCAGCAGCGAGCCTGGACAGCCCCTGACCGGGGAGCTGTTTTTT. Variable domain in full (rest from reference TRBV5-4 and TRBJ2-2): ETGVTQSPTHLIKTRGQQVTLRCSSQSGHNTVSWYQQALGQGPQFIFQYYREEENGRGNFPPRFSGLQFPNYSSELNVNALELDDSALYLCASSEPGQPLTGELFFGEGSRLTVL.

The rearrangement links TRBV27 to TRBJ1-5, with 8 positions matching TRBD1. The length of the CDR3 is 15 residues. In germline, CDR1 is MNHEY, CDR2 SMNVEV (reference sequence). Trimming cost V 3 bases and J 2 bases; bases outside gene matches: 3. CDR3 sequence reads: CASSFGQGRNQPQHF. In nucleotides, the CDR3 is TGTGCCAGCAGTTTTGGACAGGGCCGCAATCAGCCCCAGCATTTT.

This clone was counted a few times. CDR3 coding DNA: TGTGCCAGCAGCGTGACGGGACAGGGGGCGGGCTACACCTTC. Translated: CASSVTGQGAGYTF. The chain couples TRBV5-4 to TRBJ1-2, with TRBD1 matching over 12 bases. There are 14 residues in the CDR3. From germline, CDR1 is SGHNT and CDR2 YYREEE (reference sequence). V gave up 4 bases and J gave up 8 bases; unmatched junction bases: 6.

CDR3 DNA sequence: TGTGCCAGCAGCGAAAATGCCCCCCGTTCGGGCTATGGCTACACCTTC. Protein: CASSENAPRSGYGYTF. The chain links TRBV7-9 to TRBJ1-2; no definite D call. Germline V gives CDR1 SEHNR, CDR2 FQNEAQ (reference sequence). The CDR3 has 16 amino acids. The V end was cut by 5 bases, the J end by 4 bases, with 20 bases between. Full variable domain (remainder filled in from reference TRBV7-9 and TRBJ1-2): DTGVSQNPRHKITKRGQNVTFRCDPISEHNRLYWYRQTLGQGPEFLTYFQNEAQLEKSRLLSDRFSAERPKGSFSTLEIQRTEQGDSAMYLCASSENAPRSGYGYTFGSGTRLTVV.

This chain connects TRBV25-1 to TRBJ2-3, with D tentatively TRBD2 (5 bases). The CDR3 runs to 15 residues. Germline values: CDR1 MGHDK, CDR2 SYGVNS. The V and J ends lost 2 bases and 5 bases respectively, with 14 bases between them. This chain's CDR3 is CASSEADRGLDTQYF. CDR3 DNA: TGTGCCAGCAGTGAAGCGGATCGGGGTTTAGATACGCAGTATTTT.

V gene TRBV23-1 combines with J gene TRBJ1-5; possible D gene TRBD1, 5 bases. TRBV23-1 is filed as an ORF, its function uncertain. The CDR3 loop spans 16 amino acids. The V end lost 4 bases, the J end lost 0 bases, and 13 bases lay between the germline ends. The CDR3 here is CASSRSTVYSNQPQHF. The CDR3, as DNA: TGCGCCAGCAGTCGATCGACAGTTTATAGCAATCAGCCCCAGCATTTT.

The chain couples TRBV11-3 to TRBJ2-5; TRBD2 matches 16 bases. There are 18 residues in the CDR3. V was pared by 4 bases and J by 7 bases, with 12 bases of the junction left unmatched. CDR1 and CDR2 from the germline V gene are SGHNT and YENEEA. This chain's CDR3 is CASSSLGLAGGAEGTQYF. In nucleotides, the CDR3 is TGTGCCAGCAGCTCCCTGGGACTAGCGGGAGGGGCCGAGGGGACCCAGTACTTC.

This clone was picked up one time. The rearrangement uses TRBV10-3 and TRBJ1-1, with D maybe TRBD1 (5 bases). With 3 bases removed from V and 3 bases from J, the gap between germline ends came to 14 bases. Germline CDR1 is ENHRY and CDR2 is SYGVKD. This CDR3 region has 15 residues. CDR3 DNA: TGTGCCATCAGTGATTTGAGCCAGGGTGACACTGAAGCTTTCTTT. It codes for CAISDLSQGDTEAFF.

CDR3 in amino acids: CASSWVTGWANVLTF. The CDR3, as DNA: TGTGCCAGTAGTTGGGTGACAGGGTGGGCCAACGTCCTGACTTTC. The chain has TRBV19 and TRBJ2-6, with 7 bases matching TRBD1. V was pared by 5 bases and J by 5 bases, with 6 bases of the junction left unmatched. This CDR3 spans 15 amino acids. Germline V gene lookup returns CDR1 LNHDA and CDR2 SQIVND (reference sequence).

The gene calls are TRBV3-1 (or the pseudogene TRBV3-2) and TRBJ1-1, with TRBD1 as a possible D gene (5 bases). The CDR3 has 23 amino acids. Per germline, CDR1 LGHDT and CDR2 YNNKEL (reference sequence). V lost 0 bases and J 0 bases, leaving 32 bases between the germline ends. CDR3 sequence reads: CASSQDTPGRFGDRVVMNTEAFF. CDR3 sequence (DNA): TGTGCCAGCAGCCAAGATACCCCAGGGAGGTTTGGAGATCGTGTAGTCATGAACACTGAAGCTTTCTTT.

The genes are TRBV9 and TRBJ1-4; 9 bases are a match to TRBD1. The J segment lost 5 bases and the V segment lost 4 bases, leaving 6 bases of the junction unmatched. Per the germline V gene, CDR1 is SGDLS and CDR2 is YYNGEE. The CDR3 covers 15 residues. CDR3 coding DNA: TGTGCCAGCAGCCTACAGGGGGCGAGGAATGAAAAACTGTTTTTT. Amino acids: CASSLQGARNEKLFF. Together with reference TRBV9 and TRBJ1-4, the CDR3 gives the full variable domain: DSGVTQTPKHLITATGQRVTLRCSPRSGDLSVYWYQQSLDQGLQFLIQYYNGEERAKGNILERFSAQQFPDLHSELNLSSLELGDSALYFCASSLQGARNEKLFFGSGTQLSVL.

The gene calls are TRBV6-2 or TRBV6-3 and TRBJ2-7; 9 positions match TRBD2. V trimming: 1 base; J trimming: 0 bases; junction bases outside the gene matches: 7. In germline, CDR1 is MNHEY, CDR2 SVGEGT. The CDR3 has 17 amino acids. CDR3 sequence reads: CASSYFPAGGSSYEQYF. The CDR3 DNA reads TGTGCCAGCAGTTACTTTCCAGCGGGGGGCAGCTCCTACGAGCAGTACTTC.

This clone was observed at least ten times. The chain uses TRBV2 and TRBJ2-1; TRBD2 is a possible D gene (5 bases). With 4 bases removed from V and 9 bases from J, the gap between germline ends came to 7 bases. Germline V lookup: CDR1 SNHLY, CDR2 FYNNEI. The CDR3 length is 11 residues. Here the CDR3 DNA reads TGTGCCAGCAGTGTCCTAGCTGAGCAGTTCTTC. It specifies CASSVLAEQFF.

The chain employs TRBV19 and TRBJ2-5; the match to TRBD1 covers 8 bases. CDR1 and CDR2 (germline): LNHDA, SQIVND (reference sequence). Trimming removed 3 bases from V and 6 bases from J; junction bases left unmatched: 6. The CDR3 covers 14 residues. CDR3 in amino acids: CASSIRQGAKTQYF. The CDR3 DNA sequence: TGTGCCAGTAGTATTAGGCAGGGGGCGAAGACCCAGTACTTC.

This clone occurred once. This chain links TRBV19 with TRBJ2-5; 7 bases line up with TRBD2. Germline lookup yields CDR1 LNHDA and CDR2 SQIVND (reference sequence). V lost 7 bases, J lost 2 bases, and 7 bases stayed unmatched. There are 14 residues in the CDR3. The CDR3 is CASTPGLRQETQYF. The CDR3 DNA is TGTGCCAGTACCCCGGGACTACGACAAGAGACCCAGTACTTC.

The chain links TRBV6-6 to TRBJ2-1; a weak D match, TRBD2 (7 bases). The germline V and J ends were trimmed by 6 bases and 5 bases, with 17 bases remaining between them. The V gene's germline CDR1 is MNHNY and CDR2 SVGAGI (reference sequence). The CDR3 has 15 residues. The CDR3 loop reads CASRKRGGGHNEQFF. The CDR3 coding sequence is TGTGCCAGCAGAAAGAGGGGGGGCGGTCACAATGAGCAGTTCTTC.

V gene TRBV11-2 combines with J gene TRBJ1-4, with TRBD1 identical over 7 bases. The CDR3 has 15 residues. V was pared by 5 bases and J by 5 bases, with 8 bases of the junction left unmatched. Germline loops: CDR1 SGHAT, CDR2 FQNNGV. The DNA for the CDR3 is TGTGCCAGCAGCCGAAAGGGGGCTGGAAATGAAAAACTGTTTTTT. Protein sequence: CASSRKGAGNEKLFF.

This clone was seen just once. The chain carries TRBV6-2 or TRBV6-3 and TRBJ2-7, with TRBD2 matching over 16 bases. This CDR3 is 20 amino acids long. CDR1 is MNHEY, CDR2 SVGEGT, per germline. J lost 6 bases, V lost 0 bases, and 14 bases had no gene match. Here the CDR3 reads CASSYSMGLAGGLPGPEQYF. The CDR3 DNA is TGTGCCAGCAGTTACTCGATGGGACTAGCGGGAGGGCTTCCAGGCCCCGAGCAGTACTTC.

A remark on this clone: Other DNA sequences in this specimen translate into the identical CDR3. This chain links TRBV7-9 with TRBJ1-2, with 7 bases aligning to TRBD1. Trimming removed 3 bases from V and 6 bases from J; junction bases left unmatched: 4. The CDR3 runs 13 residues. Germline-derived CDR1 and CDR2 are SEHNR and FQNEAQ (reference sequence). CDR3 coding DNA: TGTGCCAGCAGCTTCCCAGGGGGAAATGGCTACACCTTC. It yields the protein CASSFPGGNGYTF.

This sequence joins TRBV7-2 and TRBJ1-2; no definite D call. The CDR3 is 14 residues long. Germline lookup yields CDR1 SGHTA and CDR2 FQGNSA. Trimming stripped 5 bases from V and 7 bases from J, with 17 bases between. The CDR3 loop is CASSRPEGLGGYTF. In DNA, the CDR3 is TGTGCCAGCAGCCGGCCCGAGGGTTTAGGTGGCTACACCTTC.

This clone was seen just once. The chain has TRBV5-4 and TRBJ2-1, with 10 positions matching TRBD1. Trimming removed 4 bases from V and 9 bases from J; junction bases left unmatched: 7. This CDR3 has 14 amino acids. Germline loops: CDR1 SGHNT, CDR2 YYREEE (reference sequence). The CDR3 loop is CASSEGQGRGEQFF. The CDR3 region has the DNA TGTGCCAGCAGCGAGGGACAGGGGAGGGGTGAGCAGTTCTTC. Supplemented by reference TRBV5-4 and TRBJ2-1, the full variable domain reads ETGVTQSPTHLIKTRGQQVTLRCSSQSGHNTVSWYQQALGQGPQFIFQYYREEENGRGNFPPRFSGLQFPNYSSELNVNALELDDSALYLCASSEGQGRGEQFFGPGTRLTVL.

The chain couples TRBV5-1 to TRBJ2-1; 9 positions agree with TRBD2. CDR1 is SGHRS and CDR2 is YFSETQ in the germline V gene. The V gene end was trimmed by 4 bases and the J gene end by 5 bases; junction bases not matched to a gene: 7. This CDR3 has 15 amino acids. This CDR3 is CASSPSGGNNNEQFF. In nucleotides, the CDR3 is TGCGCCAGCAGCCCAAGCGGGGGGAACAACAATGAGCAGTTCTTC.

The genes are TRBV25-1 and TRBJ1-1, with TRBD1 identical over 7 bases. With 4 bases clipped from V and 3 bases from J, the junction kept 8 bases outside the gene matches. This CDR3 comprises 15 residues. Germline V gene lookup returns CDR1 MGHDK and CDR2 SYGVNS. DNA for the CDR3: TGTGCCAGCAGTGCCGGGACAGCCCGTCACACTGAAGCTTTCTTT. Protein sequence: CASSAGTARHTEAFF.

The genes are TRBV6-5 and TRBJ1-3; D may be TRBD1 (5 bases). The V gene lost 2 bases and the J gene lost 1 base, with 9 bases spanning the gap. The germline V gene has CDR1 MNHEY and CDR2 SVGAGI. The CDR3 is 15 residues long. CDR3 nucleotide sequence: TGTGCCAGCAGTTACCTGACAGTTTCTGGAAACACCATATATTTT. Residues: CASSYLTVSGNTIYF.

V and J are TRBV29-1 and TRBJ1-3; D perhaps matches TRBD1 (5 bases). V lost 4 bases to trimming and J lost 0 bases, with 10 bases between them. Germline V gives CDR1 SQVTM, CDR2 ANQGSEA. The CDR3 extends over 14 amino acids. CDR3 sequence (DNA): TGCAGCGTTGGGGGACTCAACTCTGGAAACACCATATATTTT. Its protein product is CSVGGLNSGNTIYF.

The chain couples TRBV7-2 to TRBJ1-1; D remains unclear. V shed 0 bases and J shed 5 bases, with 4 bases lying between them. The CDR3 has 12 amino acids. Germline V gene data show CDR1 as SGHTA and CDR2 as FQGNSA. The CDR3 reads CASSLAATEAFF. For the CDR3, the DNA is TGTGCCAGCAGCTTAGCGGCTACTGAAGCTTTCTTT.